These 3 T cell receptor beta chains share one sample of origin, sequenced in a study of Ad26.COV2.S vaccination and SARS-CoV-2 variants. The assay was immunoSEQ multiplex PCR, and TCRdb's table has in-frame clones only and misses some. The top ten hold roughly 3.2% of the sample, which has about 390,000 clones, about 88% seen once. Noted treatment: 15 to 20 received Ad26.COV2.S at low or high dose, single or two shots; 5 received placebo; per-sample allocation not given. Material that was analyzed had been drawn on day 63 after the first vaccine or placebo injection. The sample was peripheral blood, taken in a trial of Ad26.COV2.S vaccine versus placebo. Every receptor here comes from a person aged 18-60 years who received the Ad26.COV2.S COVID-19 vaccine or a placebo.

The chain has TRBV12-3 or TRBV12-4 and TRBJ2-2; D remains ambiguous. CDR3 length: 13 amino acids. The ends were cut back, 7 bases at V and 5 bases at J, with 11 bases in the middle. CDR3 nucleotide sequence: TGTGCCAGCACCCCGGGTGGAACCGGGGAGCTGTTTTTT. Translation gives CASTPGGTGELFF.

The V call is TRBV3-1 (or the pseudogene TRBV3-2), the J call TRBJ2-5; D uncertain. In germline, CDR1 is LGHDT, CDR2 YNNKEL (reference sequence). The CDR3 runs 14 residues. V lost 3 bases to trimming and J lost 3 bases, with 11 bases between them. The CDR3 DNA is TGTGCCAGCAGCCAGGGTATCGGCGAAGAGACCCAGTACTTC. The encoded protein is CASSQGIGEETQYF.

The rearrangement joins TRBV12-3 or TRBV12-4 to TRBJ1-2; 9 nucleotides align to TRBD1. This CDR3 region has 13 residues. Trimming at V came to 3 bases and at J to 8 bases, leaving 4 bases not matched to a gene. The CDR3 sequence is CASSLWDRDGYTF. CDR3 sequence (DNA): TGTGCCAGCAGTTTGTGGGACAGGGACGGCTACACCTTC.